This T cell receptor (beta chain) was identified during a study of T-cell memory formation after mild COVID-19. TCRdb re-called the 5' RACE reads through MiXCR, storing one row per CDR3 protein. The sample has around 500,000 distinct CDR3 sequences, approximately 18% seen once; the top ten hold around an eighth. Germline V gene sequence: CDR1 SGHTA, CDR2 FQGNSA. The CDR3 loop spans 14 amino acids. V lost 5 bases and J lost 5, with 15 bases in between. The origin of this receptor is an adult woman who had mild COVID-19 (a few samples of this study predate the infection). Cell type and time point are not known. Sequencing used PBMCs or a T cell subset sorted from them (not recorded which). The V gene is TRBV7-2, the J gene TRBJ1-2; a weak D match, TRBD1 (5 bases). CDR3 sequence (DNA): TGTGCCAGCAGCCCGAGCGGGGCGCAATATGGCTACACCTTC. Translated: CASSPSGAQYGYTF.